The clone carrying this TCR beta chain was observed at least ten times. The antigen is not known. The sample belongs to a study of T-cell memory formation after mild COVID-19. Study background: TCR clusters were largely donor specific. Whole-study results and caveats: Second-wave clones reaching peak frequency on day 37 lacked confirmed SARS-CoV-2 specificity. CD4+ contracting clones lay mainly in CM and EM, CD8+ ones in EMRA. Among clones contracting day 15 to 85, CD4/CD8 was balanced, whereas later expanders leaned CD4+.

This CDR3 comprises 15 residues. Trimming took 6 bases from V and 2 from J; bases not matched to a gene: 6. TCRdb ran MiXCR on the 5' RACE reads and lists one entry per CDR3 protein. Of 250,000 to 300,000 distinct CDR3 sequences in the sample, 16% were seen once. This sequence originates from a man younger than 35 who had mild COVID-19 (a few samples of this study predate the infection). Cell type and time point are not known. The sample comprised PBMCs or a T cell subset sorted from them (not recorded which). The V and J genes are TRBV12-3 or TRBV12-4 and TRBJ2-5, with 10 bases identical to TRBD2. The CDR3 nucleotides read TGTGCCAGCAGCTCCCTAGCGGGGGTTCAAGAGACCCAGTACTTC. Translation: CASSSLAGVQETQYF.